One sample yielded the 8 T cell receptor beta chains listed below, sequenced in a study of graft-versus-host responses after intestinal transplantation. No antigen has been identified for these receptors. Repertoires were generated with immunoSEQ multiplex PCR, while TCRdb's copy carries only in-frame clones and drops some. The sample yields 93,000 or so clones, over 85% seen once. The input for sequencing was unstimulated CD8+ T cells sorted from spleen or lymph node cells, taken before intestinal transplant. These receptors all come from a human donor who received an intestinal transplant.

The V gene is TRBV11-2, the J gene TRBJ2-5; 8 bases map to TRBD2. The length of the CDR3 is 15 residues. Germline V lookup: CDR1 SGHAT, CDR2 FQNNGV. V shed 6 bases, J shed 0 bases, and the junction held 6 bases outside the gene matches. This CDR3 reads CASRAGGGYQETQYF. CDR3 bases: TGTGCCAGCAGAGCCGGGGGGGGGTACCAAGAGACCCAGTACTTC. The full variable domain, in which reference TRBV11-2 and TRBJ2-5 provide the parts outside the CDR3, is EAGVAQSPRYKIIEKRQSVAFWCNPISGHATLYWYQQILGQGPKLLIQFQNNGVVDDSQLPKDRFSAERLKGVDSTLKIQPAKLEDSAVYLCASRAGGGYQETQYFGPGTRLLVL.

This chain joins TRBV6-5 and TRBJ1-4; D remains ambiguous. This CDR3 has 15 residues. V lost 5 bases and J 7 bases, leaving 17 bases between the germline ends. Germline CDR1 MNHEY, CDR2 SVGAGI. The CDR3 DNA follows: TGTGCCAGCAGTAGCGAGCCCGTTCTGGGTGAAAAACTGTTTTTT. Amino acid sequence: CASSSEPVLGEKLFF.

Only one count was recorded for this clone. This chain uses TRBV5-4 with TRBJ2-5, with D unclear. The CDR3 contains 14 residues. The V end lost 1 base, the J end lost 5 bases, and 12 bases lay between the germline ends. Germline assignment: CDR1 SGHNT and CDR2 YYREEE (reference sequence). For the CDR3, the DNA is TGTGCCAGCAGCTTGAAGGGTCGGCGGGAGACCCAGTACTTC. Its protein is CASSLKGRRETQYF.

The chain is built from TRBV9 and TRBJ2-1; possibly TRBD2 for D (6 bases). V was trimmed by 4 bases and J by 16 bases, leaving 21 bases between them. This CDR3 has 13 amino acids. The V gene's germline CDR1 is SGDLS and CDR2 YYNGEE. CDR3 loop: CASSTSRGTPPFF. The CDR3 nucleotides are TGTGCCAGCAGCACTAGTCGGGGGACGCCGCCTTTCTTC.

The J gene is TRBJ1-1, the V gene TRBV11-3; 7 bases agree with TRBD1. This CDR3 has 13 amino acids. The trim removed 5 bases at V and 4 bases at J, leaving 4 bases unmatched. The V gene's germline CDR1 is SGHNT and CDR2 YENEEA. The CDR3 loop reads CASSPGGFTEAFF. The CDR3 DNA reads TGTGCCAGCAGCCCAGGGGGTTTCACTGAAGCTTTCTTT. The full variable domain, completed using reference TRBV11-3 and TRBJ1-1, is EAGVVQSPRYKIIEKKQPVAFWCNPISGHNTLYWYLQNLGQGPELLIRYENEEAVDDSQLPKDRFSAERLKGVDSTLKIQPAELGDSAVYLCASSPGGFTEAFFGQGTRLTVV.

The gene calls are TRBV6-5 and TRBJ2-7; D may be TRBD1 (5 bases). The CDR3 consists of 13 residues. Trimming removed 4 bases from V and 1 base from J, with 8 bases in between. CDR1 is MNHEY, CDR2 SVGAGI, per germline. CDR3: CASSLRGSYEQYF. The CDR3 nucleotides are TGTGCCAGCAGTTTAAGGGGTTCCTACGAGCAGTACTTC.

The V call is TRBV4-1, the J call TRBJ1-1; 11 bases fit TRBD1. The J segment lost 4 bases and the V segment lost 8 bases, leaving 9 bases of the junction unmatched. Germline lookup yields CDR1 MGHRA and CDR2 YSYEKL. The CDR3 runs 15 residues. CDR3 nucleotides: TGCGCCAGCGGGTCTCCCGGGACAGGGGGCACTGAAGCTTTCTTT. Translated: CASGSPGTGGTEAFF.

This chain connects TRBV19 to TRBJ2-1, with 7 bases lining up with TRBD1. J gave up 2 bases and V 1 base, and 2 bases lay outside the gene matches. Germline V gene data show CDR1 as LNHDA and CDR2 as SQIVND (reference sequence). The CDR3 is 15 amino acids. CDR3 sequence reads: CASSIGQGAYNEQFF. In DNA, the CDR3 is TGTGCCAGTAGTATAGGTCAGGGGGCCTACAATGAGCAGTTCTTC.